This T cell receptor (beta chain) was sequenced during a study of a mutant IDH1 vaccine in newly diagnosed glioma. Study background: The patients were given eight vaccinations, one each in weeks 1, 3, 5, 7, 11, 15, 19 and 23. With temozolomide cycles, or 4-6 weeks after radiotherapy alone, vaccination was started. Patients previously underwent radiotherapy, temozolomide, or both, and most underwent both. Treated patients had a mean age of 40.4 years and a roughly 60% male, roughly 40% female split.

To note about this clone: Antigen specificity is unknown.

The CDR3 contains 15 residues. Germline CDR1 and CDR2: SGHTA and FQGNSA. V was pared by 5 bases and J by 0 bases, with 12 bases between. Data came from immunoSEQ multiplex PCR; TCRdb stores just in-frame clones and leaves some out. The sample lists tens of thousands of clones, 75% to 90% occurring once. Time point meaning: week 23, last vaccination. It was 300 ug of mutant IDH1 20-mer peptide that made up each vaccine dose, given with topical imiquimod. The input for sequencing was PBMCs, taken from a glioma patient whose treatment included an IDH1 peptide vaccine. This sequence was found in a man in his forties or fifties with glioma. The chain is built from TRBV7-2 and TRBJ2-3, with D tentatively TRBD1 (6 bases). CDR3 protein: CASSQQGLSTDTQYF. The DNA for the CDR3 is TGTGCCAGCAGCCAACAGGGTTTGAGCACAGATACGCAGTATTTT.